The 28 T cell receptor beta chains presented below share a single source sample, sequenced in a study of shared clonotypes between healthy human individuals. Sequencing was performed with immunoSEQ multiplex PCR; in TCRdb, only in-frame clones are kept and a portion is missing. The sample records 2 million to 2.5 million clones, roughly 94% being singletons. Sequencing was performed on naive CD4+ T cells sorted from blood. Documented subset: CD45RA+ positively selected. The receptor set was obtained from a man younger than 35 in good health.

This chain joins TRBV4-2 and TRBJ2-3, with 14 bases aligning to TRBD2. Germline lookup yields CDR1 LGHNA and CDR2 YNFKEQ. J was trimmed by 6 bases and V by 5 bases; bases with no gene match: 4. The CDR3 sequence is 15 residues long. The CDR3 coding sequence is TGTGCCAGCAGCTCGGGACTAGCGGGGGTTGATACGCAGTATTTT. Translated, it gives CASSSGLAGVDTQYF.

The V call is TRBV30, the J call TRBJ2-1; TRBD1 matches 9 bases. The CDR3 is 15 amino acids. J lost 13 bases, V lost 6 bases, and 19 bases had no gene match. Germline values: CDR1 GTSNPN, CDR2 SVGIG (reference sequence). DNA for the CDR3: TGTGCCTGTAGGTCCCGGGACAGGGTACTTTCTAATCAGTTCTTC. It translates to CACRSRDRVLSNQFF.

The rearrangement uses TRBV11-2 and TRBJ1-2; D ambiguous. The CDR3 sequence is 13 residues long. V was cut by 0 bases and J by 3 bases, with 5 bases left in between. Germline V gene sequence: CDR1 SGHAT, CDR2 FQNNGV. The CDR3 sequence is CASSLDTYYGYTF. The CDR3 DNA reads as TGTGCCAGCAGCTTAGATACGTACTATGGCTACACCTTC.

The CDR3 nucleotides are TGTGCCAGCAGTCGTACTCCCGGCTCGGTCCAGCCCCAGCATTTT. It specifies CASSRTPGSVQPQHF. The chain joins TRBV6-5 to TRBJ1-5; D gene ambiguous. Per the germline V gene, CDR1 is MNHEY and CDR2 is SVGAGI. Trimming removed 5 bases from V and 7 bases from J, with 18 bases in between. The CDR3 loop spans 15 amino acids.

The V call is TRBV7-9, the J call TRBJ2-7, with D tentatively TRBD1 or TRBD2 (5 bases each). V gave up 5 bases and J gave up 3 bases, with 17 bases separating them. CDR3 size: 15 residues. The germline V gene has CDR1 SEHNR and CDR2 FQNEAQ (reference sequence). CDR3 region: CASSTVAGSHYEQYF. DNA for the CDR3: TGTGCCAGCAGCACTGTGGCAGGGAGTCACTACGAGCAGTACTTC.

The chain has TRBV6-5 and TRBJ2-3; TRBD1 aligns across 7 bases. J lost 2 bases, V lost 0 bases, and 5 bases had no gene match. This CDR3 is 16 amino acids long. Germline V gene data show CDR1 as MNHEY and CDR2 as SVGAGI. DNA for the CDR3: TGTGCCAGCAGTTACTCCCCGGGACAGCTCACAGATACGCAGTATTTT. Translation: CASSYSPGQLTDTQYF.

This sequence joins TRBV9 and TRBJ2-1; D possibly matches TRBD1 or TRBD2 (6 bases each). Germline assignment: CDR1 SGDLS and CDR2 YYNGEE. CDR3 length: 13 amino acids. Deletions cut 6 bases from V and 9 bases from J, with 16 bases between. The CDR3 nucleotides are TGTGCCAGCACCCCAGGGGAGGCGCGTGAGCAGTTCTTC. Its protein product is CASTPGEAREQFF.

As DNA, the CDR3 is TGTGCCAGCAGCTTAGGCCGGCAAACTAATGAAGCTTTCTTT. Amino acid sequence: CASSLGRQTNEAFF. The chain uses TRBV7-2 and TRBJ1-1; D not resolved. The CDR3 totals 14 residues. V was pared by 1 base and J by 7 bases, with 13 bases between. Germline V gene data show CDR1 as SGHTA and CDR2 as FQGNSA.

This chain connects TRBV6-6 to TRBJ1-6; TRBD1 aligns across 8 bases. The CDR3 totals 15 residues. V lost 7 bases to trimming and J lost 6 bases; unmatched junction nucleotides: 8. Germline lookup yields CDR1 MNHNY and CDR2 SVGAGI (reference sequence). As DNA, the CDR3 is TGTGCCAGCAACCTGTGGGGGACAGGTAATTCACCCCTCCACTTT. Translation: CASNLWGTGNSPLHF.

Concerning this clone itself: The identical CDR3 is also encoded by other nucleotide sequences in the sample. The chain combines TRBV9 with TRBJ2-5, with no clear D. V lost 0 bases, J lost 1 base, and 4 bases lay in between. This CDR3 has 13 residues. Germline V lookup: CDR1 SGDLS, CDR2 YYNGEE. The chain's CDR3 is CASSVGAQETQYF. DNA for the CDR3: TGTGCCAGCAGCGTAGGGGCCCAAGAGACCCAGTACTTC.

The chain employs TRBV6-6 and TRBJ2-7; TRBD2 matches 10 bases. The CDR3 runs to 13 residues. Germline CDR1 is MNHNY and CDR2 is SVGAGI (reference sequence). V was pared by 5 bases and J by 5 bases, with 3 bases of the junction left unmatched. The CDR3 sequence is CASSPTSGHEQYF. The CDR3 nucleotides are TGTGCCAGCAGTCCGACTAGCGGGCACGAGCAGTACTTC.

V gene TRBV14 combines with J gene TRBJ2-1; TRBD2 matches 7 bases. Looked up from germline, CDR1 is SGHDN and CDR2 is FVKESK. V was pared by 3 bases and J by 9 bases, with 5 bases of the junction left unmatched. The CDR3 has 13 residues. The CDR3 DNA reads as TGTGCCAGCAGCCAGGGACCGGGGGGTGAGCAGTTCTTC. This translates into CASSQGPGGEQFF.

This clone was detected only a few times. The identical CDR3 is also encoded by other nucleotide sequences in the sample. The CDR3 DNA is TGTGCCAGCTCACCACCGGGGGAGACCCAGTACTTC. Translating gives CASSPPGETQYF. The chain combines TRBV18 with TRBJ2-5; D not certain. Trimming cost V 0 bases and J 5 bases, with 4 bases left between them. Per germline, CDR1 KGHSH and CDR2 LQKENI. This CDR3 has 12 residues. The full variable domain, its missing parts supplied by reference TRBV18 and TRBJ2-5, is NAGVMQNPRHLVRRRGQEARLRCSPMKGHSHVYWYRQLPEEGLKFMVYLQKENIIDESGMPKERFSAEFPKEGPSILRIQQVVRGDSAAYFCASSPPGETQYFGPGTRLLVL.

With regard to this clone: The sample holds other DNA sequences that translate to the same CDR3. This chain links TRBV7-2 with TRBJ2-7; 9 bases are a match to TRBD2. With V trimmed by 1 base and J by 6 bases, 4 bases remained unmatched. CDR1 and CDR2 (germline): SGHTA, FQGNSA. This CDR3 comprises 14 residues. The CDR3 DNA follows: TGTGCCAGCAGCTTAGGGCTAGCGGGGAGCGAGCAGTACTTC. Protein product: CASSLGLAGSEQYF.

This clone is a singleton in its sample. This chain connects TRBV18 to TRBJ2-1; 9 nucleotides align to TRBD2. The ends lost 4 bases at V and 2 bases at J; junction bases unmatched: 9. Germline CDR1 KGHSH, CDR2 LQKENI. The CDR3 runs to 17 residues. The CDR3 DNA sequence: TGTGCCAGCTCACTATCGTCCCTAGCGGGGACCTACAATGAGCAGTTCTTC. Its translation: CASSLSSLAGTYNEQFF.

With respect to this clone: This same CDR3 is encoded by further DNA sequences in the sample. The chain links TRBV11-3 to TRBJ2-1; 7 nucleotides agree with TRBD2. The CDR3 is 15 amino acids. Trimming at V came to 1 base and at J to 0 bases, leaving 0 bases not matched to a gene. Germline V gene lookup returns CDR1 SGHNT and CDR2 YENEEA. CDR3 residues: CASSLAGGSYNEQFF. The CDR3, as DNA: TGTGCCAGCAGCTTAGCGGGAGGCTCCTACAATGAGCAGTTCTTC.

The chain recombines TRBV19 with TRBJ1-2; 12 bases align to TRBD1. Trimming took 10 bases from V and 7 from J; bases not matched to a gene: 7. The CDR3 is 13 residues long. Germline CDR1 LNHDA, CDR2 SQIVND (reference sequence). The CDR3 DNA reads TGTGCCACCTGGGGACAGGGGGCATTTGGCTACACCTTC. Encoded protein: CATWGQGAFGYTF.

V usage is TRBV28 and J usage is TRBJ2-7, with D perhaps matching TRBD2 (6 bases). The CDR3 covers 15 residues. V lost 5 bases, J lost 7 bases, and 21 bases lay in between. CDR1 and CDR2 from the germline V gene are MDHEN and SYDVKM. The CDR3 is CASSRAGRALLEQYF. In nucleotides, the CDR3 is TGTGCCAGCAGTCGAGCGGGCAGGGCGCTACTGGAGCAGTACTTC. The full variable domain, in which reference TRBV28 and TRBJ2-7 provide the parts outside the CDR3, is DVKVTQSSRYLVKRTGEKVFLECVQDMDHENMFWYRQDPGLGLRLIYFSYDVKMKEKGDIPEGYSVSREKKERFSLILESASTNQTSMYLCASSRAGRALLEQYFGPGTRLTVT.

This clone was picked up one time. The V and J genes are TRBV10-3 and TRBJ1-5, with D perhaps TRBD1 (5 bases). V lost 0 bases, J lost 3 bases, and 12 bases lay in between. The CDR3 totals 16 residues. CDR1 ENHRY and CDR2 SYGVKD come from the germline V gene. CDR3 loop: CAISESRGGDNQPQHF. The DNA for the CDR3 is TGTGCCATCAGTGAGTCCCGTGGGGGGGACAATCAGCCCCAGCATTTT.

The rearrangement uses TRBV25-1 and TRBJ2-6, with D maybe TRBD1 (5 bases). The CDR3 is 15 amino acids. CDR1 and CDR2 (germline): MGHDK, SYGVNS. The V end lost 5 bases, the J end lost 2 bases, and 10 bases lay between the germline ends. CDR3 in DNA: TGTGCCAGCAGTTTTACAGGCGCTGGGGCCAACGTCCTGACTTTC. Its translation is CASSFTGAGANVLTF.

This chain uses TRBV18 with TRBJ2-1, with 7 bases that match TRBD2. This CDR3 is 13 amino acids long. CDR1 and CDR2 from the germline V gene are KGHSH and LQKENI. V was clipped by 6 bases and J by 6 bases; unmatched bases: 5. CDR3 sequence: CASSPGLSNEQFF. In nucleotides, the CDR3 is TGTGCCAGCTCCCCGGGACTATCCAATGAGCAGTTCTTC. Using reference TRBV18 and TRBJ2-1 for the parts outside the CDR3, the full variable domain is NAGVMQNPRHLVRRRGQEARLRCSPMKGHSHVYWYRQLPEEGLKFMVYLQKENIIDESGMPKERFSAEFPKEGPSILRIQQVVRGDSAAYFCASSPGLSNEQFFGPGTRLTVL.

The rearrangement uses TRBV6-5 and TRBJ2-1; D is uncertain. Trimming stripped 5 bases from V and 8 bases from J, with 10 bases between. The CDR3 spans 12 residues. Germline lookup yields CDR1 MNHEY and CDR2 SVGAGI. CDR3 in DNA: TGTGCCAGCAGTCCGAGATTCGATGAGCAGTTCTTC. Its protein product is CASSPRFDEQFF.

The chain has TRBV27 and TRBJ1-2; weak D call: TRBD1 (5 bases). V lost 4 bases, J lost 6 bases, and 15 bases lay in between. Looked up from germline, CDR1 is MNHEY and CDR2 is SMNVEV (reference sequence). The CDR3 contains 14 residues. The CDR3 is CASSSAGRLNGYTF. CDR3 nucleotide sequence: TGTGCCAGCAGTTCCGCGGGACGGCTTAATGGCTACACCTTC.

This chain uses TRBV4-3 with TRBJ1-3; D gene unclear. Germline V lookup: CDR1 LGHNA, CDR2 YSLEER. The CDR3 has 15 amino acids. The V gene lost 0 bases and the J gene lost 8 bases, with 14 bases spanning the gap. CDR3: CASSQDLGLSDTIYF. The CDR3 DNA reads as TGCGCCAGCAGCCAAGATTTGGGCCTCTCGGACACCATATATTTT.

This chain joins TRBV14 and TRBJ1-6; 7 bases are a match to TRBD1. The ends lost 1 base at V and 0 bases at J; junction bases unmatched: 3. The CDR3 has 17 residues. Per the germline V gene, CDR1 is SGHDN and CDR2 is FVKESK. The CDR3 coding sequence is TGTGCCAGCAGCCAAGTGACAGGGAGCTCCTATAATTCACCCCTCCACTTT. Translation gives CASSQVTGSSYNSPLHF.

The genes are TRBV6-6 and TRBJ2-7, with D perhaps matching TRBD2 (6 bases). The CDR3 is 14 residues long. Between the trimmed V and J ends, which lost 7 bases and 6 bases, there was a span of 19 bases. Germline V gene lookup returns CDR1 MNHNY and CDR2 SVGAGI (reference sequence). CDR3 DNA: TGTGCCAGCACCCCCGGTTTAAAGGGAGGCGAGCAGTACTTC. Protein sequence: CASTPGLKGGEQYF.

A word on this clone: This same CDR3 is encoded by further DNA sequences in the sample. The gene calls are TRBV7-2 and TRBJ1-5; possibly TRBD1 for D (6 bases). V dropped 0 bases and J dropped 7 bases, with 7 bases sitting between them. Germline V gives CDR1 SGHTA, CDR2 FQGNSA. The CDR3 contains 13 residues. The CDR3 DNA follows: TGTGCCAGCAGCTTAGCGGGGGGCCAGCCCCAGCATTTT. It yields the protein CASSLAGGQPQHF.

This chain uses TRBV27 with TRBJ2-1; 8 bases match TRBD2. The junction had 7 bases not matched to a gene; V was cut back by 2 bases and J by 7 bases. This CDR3 is built from 15 residues. Germline V lookup: CDR1 MNHEY, CDR2 SMNVEV (reference sequence). CDR3 bases: TGTGCCAGCAGTTTAGCGAGCGGGAGTCGGAATGAGCAGTTCTTC. This sequence encodes CASSLASGSRNEQFF.